One sample yielded the 10 T cell receptor beta chains listed below, sequenced in a study of T cells in Graves' hyperthyroidism and ophthalmopathy. TCR beta CDR3 sequences were amplified from RNA transcripts. The HTBI primer set served for first-round RT-PCR of the TCR CDR3. One entry per CDR3 protein results from TCRdb running MiXCR on the multiplex PCR reads. The table shows 93,000 or so distinct CDR3 sequences, with over 45% occurring only once. Sequenced material: blood. These receptors originate from a man in his forties or fifties with Graves' hyperthyroidism.

CDR3 nucleotide sequence: TGTGCCAGCAGTGTCGACAGGGGGCGAGCCTACACCTTC. It yields the protein CASSVDRGRAYTF. The chain recombines TRBV2 with TRBJ1-2, with TRBD1 matching 10 bases. CDR1 SNHLY and CDR2 FYNNEI come from the germline V gene. V dropped 4 bases and J dropped 10; count of bases not matched to a gene: 6. There are 13 residues in the CDR3.

This clonotype was observed at least ten times. This chain uses TRBV13 with TRBJ2-7; D is uncertain. V lost 1 base and J 6 bases, leaving 13 bases between the germline ends. The CDR3 runs 14 residues. Germline V gene lookup returns CDR1 PRHDT and CDR2 FYEKMQ (reference sequence). This chain's CDR3 is CASSLVIPPLEQYF. The CDR3 region has the DNA TGTGCCAGCAGCTTAGTTATACCTCCGCTCGAGCAGTACTTC.

This clonotype was seen repeatedly, ten times or more. The chain couples TRBV9 to TRBJ2-7; 15 bases are shared with TRBD2. Trimming cost V 4 bases and J 7 bases; bases outside gene matches: 6. The CDR3 is 15 residues long. CDR1 is SGDLS and CDR2 is YYNGEE in the germline V gene. The CDR3 region has the DNA TGTGCCAGCAGCCACAACGGACTAGCGGGAGGGGAGCAGTACTTC. Translated, it gives CASSHNGLAGGEQYF.

V usage is TRBV5-6 and J usage is TRBJ2-3; D ambiguous. The CDR3 totals 15 residues. Germline-derived CDR1 and CDR2 are SGHDT and YYEEEE. Trimming removed 0 bases from V and 2 bases from J, with 10 bases in between. The CDR3 loop reads CASSLGAVITDTQYF. CDR3 sequence (DNA): TGTGCCAGCAGCTTGGGGGCGGTAATCACAGATACGCAGTATTTT.

V and J are TRBV29-1 and TRBJ2-3; 9 bases fit TRBD1. Germline V CDR1 and CDR2: SQVTM, ANQGSEA. V lost 5 bases, J lost 4 bases, and 7 bases stayed unmatched. CDR3 length: 14 residues. CDR3 sequence reads: CSVLGDRVPDTQYF. The CDR3 coding sequence is TGCAGCGTTTTAGGGGACAGGGTCCCAGATACGCAGTATTTT.

In this sample, this clonotype turned up many times. V is TRBV5-1 and J is TRBJ1-1, with 8 bases fitting TRBD1. Germline loops: CDR1 SGHRS, CDR2 YFSETQ. Trimming removed 3 bases from V and 5 bases from J; junction bases left unmatched: 9. The CDR3 length is 15 residues. The CDR3 loop reads CASSSIQGGRTEAFF. In DNA form, the CDR3 reads TGCGCCAGCAGCTCCATACAGGGGGGGAGAACTGAAGCTTTCTTT.

The V call is TRBV29-1, the J call TRBJ2-6; D uncertain. The CDR3 has 14 residues. Germline values: CDR1 SQVTM, CDR2 ANQGSEA. V was clipped by 3 bases and J by 4 bases, with 10 bases between them. CDR3 DNA sequence: TGCAGCGTTGATGCCATGGGGGGGGCCAACGTCCTGACTTTC. Translation: CSVDAMGGANVLTF.

This clonotype was recorded only once. A read error may produce the germline difference seen at one junction end. The chain combines TRBV5-4 with TRBJ2-3; D gene unclear. This CDR3 has 15 amino acids. CDR1 is SGHNT and CDR2 is YYREEE in the germline V gene (reference sequence). For the CDR3, the DNA is TGTGCCAGCAGCTTGGTGCCGGTAATCACAGATACGCAGTGTTTT. This translates into CASSLVPVITDTQCF. The whole variable domain, filled in from reference TRBV5-4 and TRBJ2-3, reads ETGVTQSPTHLIKTRGQQVTLRCSSQSGHNTVSWYQQALGQGPQFIFQYYREEENGRGNFPPRFSGLQFPNYSSELNVNALELDDSALYLCASSLVPVITDTQCFGPGTRLTVL.

About this clonotype itself: Being one base from a much bigger clone, this may be a read error. The chain employs TRBV12-3 or TRBV12-4 and TRBJ1-1; D perhaps matches TRBD1 (5 bases). Trimming stripped 6 bases from V and 3 bases from J, with 14 bases between. The CDR3 is 14 amino acids. Written as DNA, the CDR3 is TGTGCCAGCAGCCAACCGACAGTGGACACTGAAGCTTTCTTT. Protein: CASSQPTVDTEAFF.

The CDR3 region is CSARGTGGMEGNTIYF. The CDR3 nucleotides are TGCAGTGCTAGGGGGACAGGGGGTATGGAGGGAAACACCATATATTTT. This chain links TRBV20-1 with TRBJ1-3; 11 positions match TRBD1. The trim removed 3 bases at V and 4 bases at J, leaving 8 bases unmatched. Per the germline V gene, CDR1 is DFQATT and CDR2 is SNEGSKA (reference sequence). The CDR3 runs 16 residues.